The rows below give T cell receptor beta chains drawn from one sample of a study of graft-versus-host responses after intestinal transplantation. The repertoire was sequenced with immunoSEQ multiplex PCR; TCRdb's copy has only in-frame clones and lacks some. The table has 45,000 to 60,000 clones, 80% to 95% seen once. The antigens for these receptors are not known. The sequences come from unstimulated CD4+ T cells sorted from spleen or lymph node cells, collected before transplant. These receptors came from a human donor who was the organ donor for an intestinal transplant. Each CDR3 is given with its conserved first and last residue. The D gene is left open where the match is weak. The size entry is marked missing in some rows and otherwise reads once, few, many or a size class.

>TRBV5-4|once|TRBJ1-1|-
TGTGCCAGCAGCTTGTGGCAGAACACTGAAGCTTTCTTT
CASSLWQNTEAFF
>TRBV5-5|-|TRBJ2-3|-
TGTGCCAGCAGCTTGGGCGGATCTAGCACAGATACGCAGTATTTT
CASSLGGSSTDTQYF
>TRBV5-1|-|TRBJ2-7|-
TGCGCCAGCAGCTTACCTTCCCCCGAGCAGTACTTC
CASSLPSPEQYF
>TRBV11-3|-|TRBJ2-3|-
TGTGCCAGCAGCTTAGGAGCGTCCGGGGATACGCAGTATTTT
CASSLGASGDTQYF
>TRBV7-2|-|TRBJ2-6|TRBD1
TGTGCCAGCAGCTTAGGAGACAGGGTTGGGGCCAACGTCCTGACTTTC
CASSLGDRVGANVLTF
>TRBV7-2|few|TRBJ1-2|-
TGTGCCAGCAGCTTAGTGGACTATGGCTACACCTTC
CASSLVDYGYTF
>TRBV12-1|once|TRBJ1-5|-
TGTGCCAGCACGCGAATAGGTTTTAGCAATCAGCCCCAGCATTTT
CASTRIGFSNQPQHF
>TRBV19|-|TRBJ2-2|-
TGTGCCAGTGGAGACGCAGCCGGGGAGCTGTTTTTT
CASGDAAGELFF
>TRBV28|-|TRBJ2-7|-
TGTGCCAGCAGCGACGGAACCGGGGGCTCCTACGAGCAGTACTTC
CASSDGTGGSYEQYF
>TRBV6-5|-|TRBJ1-1|-
TGTGCCAGCAGTTACTCTCGGGGTGGCACTGAAGCTTTCTTT
CASSYSRGGTEAFF
>TRBV9|once|TRBJ2-1|TRBD2
TGTGCCAGCAGTTCACTAGCGGGTTACAATGAGCAGTTCTTC
CASSSLAGYNEQFF
>TRBV30|-|TRBJ2-1|-
TGTGCCTGGACTAGAATGATCATCAATGAGCAGTTCTTC
CAWTRMIINEQFF
>TRBV27|-|TRBJ1-2|TRBD1
TGTGCCAGCAGCGAACCGGGACAGAATATCGAGGGCTACACCTTC
CASSEPGQNIEGYTF
>TRBV7-9|-|TRBJ2-1|TRBD2
TGTGCCAGCAGCAGTAGGGCGGGAGTAGGAACGGGACAGTTCTTC
CASSSRAGVGTGQFF
>TRBV4-2|-|TRBJ2-5|TRBD2
TGTGCCAGCAGCTTGGCGGGACTAGCGTACCAAGAGACCCAGTACTTC
CASSLAGLAYQETQYF
>TRBV5-1|once|TRBJ1-2|TRBD1
TGCGCCAGCAGCACACTAGACAGGGGTTATGGCTACACCTTC
CASSTLDRGYGYTF
>TRBV30|once|TRBJ2-1|TRBD2
TGTGCCTGGAGTGTACTGGGGGGGAGGTTCTACAATGAGCAGTTCTTC
CAWSVLGGRFYNEQFF
>TRBV28|-|TRBJ2-3|-
TGTGCCAGCAGTTTGGGAACGACGGGGGATACGCAGTATTTT
CASSLGTTGDTQYF
>TRBV21-1|few|TRBJ2-7|-
TGTGCCAGCAGCAAAACGGGGGACAGGGTAGGGTACGAGCAGTACTTC
CASSKTGDRVGYEQYF
>TRBV25-1|-|TRBJ1-2|-
TGTGCCAGCAGTCCGACGTTAAAACTGGGAAAGACCTATGGCTACACCTTC
CASSPTLKLGKTYGYTF
>TRBV19|-|TRBJ1-5|-
TGTGCCAGTAGTAGCAATCAGCCCCAGCATTTT
CASSSNQPQHF
>TRBV7-2|-|TRBJ2-3|-
TGTGCCAGCAGCTTAATGTCAGATACGCAGTATTTT
CASSLMSDTQYF
>TRBV30|-|TRBJ1-1|-
TGTGCCTGGGCCAGGGGCGTGAACACTGAAGCTTTCTTT
CAWARGVNTEAFF
>TRBV30|-|TRBJ2-7|-
TGTGCCTGGAGGCCGACACCGATCTACGAGCAGTACTTC
CAWRPTPIYEQYF
>TRBV4-3|-|TRBJ2-5|TRBD2
TGCGCCAGCAGCCGGACTAGCGGGTACCAAGAGACCCAGTACTTC
CASSRTSGYQETQYF
>TRBV30|-|TRBJ2-2|TRBD2
TGTGCCTACCTTCTGGCGGGAGGGCTGAACACCGGGGAGCTGTTTTTT
CAYLLAGGLNTGELFF
>TRBV5-1|-|TRBJ2-5|TRBD2
TGCGCCAGCAGTATAGCGGGGTCCTTGATGGAGCAGTACTTC
CASSIAGSLMEQYF
>TRBV6-6|-|TRBJ2-1|TRBD2
TGTGCCACTTTGGGGGGAGGGCCTGAGCAGTTCTTC
CATLGGGPEQFF
>TRBV4-3|-|TRBJ2-7|TRBD1
TGCGCCAGCAGCCAAGGGTCAGGGGGTGCCTACGAGCAGTACTTC
CASSQGSGGAYEQYF
>TRBV2|-|TRBJ2-7|-
TGTGCCAGCAGTGATCGCAGCGGGACAATCTACGAGCAGTACTTC
CASSDRSGTIYEQYF
>TRBV6-5|-|TRBJ2-7|TRBD1
TGTGCCAGCAGTAGGGACAGGACCTACGAGCAGTACTTC
CASSRDRTYEQYF
>TRBV11-1|-|TRBJ2-3|TRBD2
TGTGCCAGCAGCTTTACTAGCGGCCGCACTGGCACAGATACGCAGTATTTT
CASSFTSGRTGTDTQYF
>TRBV6-5|-|TRBJ2-1|TRBD2
TGTGCCAGCAGTCGACTAGCGGGTCTCTACAATGAGCAGTTCTTC
CASSRLAGLYNEQFF
>TRBV4-3|-|TRBJ1-1|TRBD1
TGCGCCAGCAGCCAAGCGGTGGGGACAGGTATTAGCGACACTGAAGCTTTCTTT
CASSQAVGTGISDTEAFF
>TRBV21-1|-|TRBJ2-7|-
TGTGCCAGCAGCAAGGGACAGTACGAGCAGTACTTC
CASSKGQYEQYF
>TRBV5-4|-|TRBJ2-1|-
TGTGCCAGCAGCTTGGCGGGACTGAATGAGCAGTTCTTC
CASSLAGLNEQFF
>TRBV28|-|TRBJ2-2|-
TGTGCCAGCAGAGGGGGGGGGTTGGACAACACCGGGGAGCTGTTTTTT
CASRGGGLDNTGELFF
>TRBV18|once|TRBJ2-1|-
TGTGCCAGCTCACCATTGGAGCGGATCGCTAATGAGCAGTTCTTC
CASSPLERIANEQFF
>TRBV30|once|TRBJ1-3|-
TGTGCCTGGAGTGGGCACTCTGGAAACACCATATATTTT
CAWSGHSGNTIYF
>TRBV7-2|-|TRBJ2-3|-
TGTGCCAGCAGCTTAGGACAAACCCTCACAGATACGCAGTATTTT
CASSLGQTLTDTQYF
>TRBV5-4|-|TRBJ2-1|-
TGTGCCAGCAACCGGGACTTATATTACAATGAGCAGTTCTTC
CASNRDLYYNEQFF
>TRBV7-2|-|TRBJ2-5|-
TGTGCCAGCAGGCCAACTAGTCGTGAAGAGACCCAGTACTTC
CASRPTSREETQYF
>TRBV19|-|TRBJ2-6|-
TGTGCCACCAAAGGGGTTACTGGGGCCAACGTCCTGACTTTC
CATKGVTGANVLTF
>TRBV6-5|-|TRBJ2-5|-
TGTGCCAGCAGTTACTCGAAAGTGAACGGGGACGCGACCCAGTACTTC
CASSYSKVNGDATQYF
>TRBV5-1|-|TRBJ1-3|-
TGCGCCAGCAGGGGGTCTGGAAACACCATATATTTT
CASRGSGNTIYF
>TRBV7-2|-|TRBJ2-3|TRBD2
TGTGCCAGCAGAGTACTAGCGGGAGAGGCCGATACGCAGTATTTT
CASRVLAGEADTQYF
>TRBV7-2|-|TRBJ2-1|-
TGTGCCAGCGGAAAAAGGCAGGATTACAATGAGCAGTTCTTC
CASGKRQDYNEQFF
>TRBV7-9|-|TRBJ1-1|TRBD1
TGTGCCAGCAGCCCGACAGGGATCACTGAAGCTTTCTTT
CASSPTGITEAFF
>TRBV13|-|TRBJ1-4|-
TGTGCCAGCAGCTTAGATGCAACTAATGAAAAACTGTTTTTT
CASSLDATNEKLFF
>TRBV4-2|-|TRBJ1-1|TRBD1
TGTGCCAGCAGCACAGGGGGTACTGAAGCTTTCTTT
CASSTGGTEAFF
>TRBV18|-|TRBJ2-7|TRBD2
TGTGCCAGCTCACCTTTAGCGGGAGGGCCTCGGTACGAGCAGTACTTC
CASSPLAGGPRYEQYF
>TRBV28|-|TRBJ1-1|-
TGTGCCAGCAGTACCACGCTGGGGAGAGAAGCTTTCTTT
CASSTTLGREAFF
>TRBV7-2|-|TRBJ2-1|-
TGTGCCAGCAGCTTACGACCCACCTACAATGAGCAGTTCTTC
CASSLRPTYNEQFF
>TRBV28|-|TRBJ2-7|TRBD1
TGTGCCAGCAGTTTAGGGGACAGACATTACGAGCAGTACTTC
CASSLGDRHYEQYF
>TRBV28|-|TRBJ2-1|TRBD2
TGTGCCAGCAGTTTAGCGGGAGGGCCGGGGAATGAGCAGTTCTTC
CASSLAGGPGNEQFF
>TRBV29-1|-|TRBJ2-3|TRBD2
TGCAGCGGTGCCCCGGGGGCGGGGGGAGATACGCAGTATTTT
CSGAPGAGGDTQYF
>TRBV25-1|-|TRBJ2-7|-
TGTGCCAGCAGTGAACGTGGGGACCCCCCCTACGAGCAGTACTTC
CASSERGDPPYEQYF
>TRBV5-1|-|TRBJ2-1|-
TGCGCCAGCAGCTTGACAGATGACAATGAGCAGTTCTTC
CASSLTDDNEQFF
>TRBV27|-|TRBJ1-5|-
TGTGCCAGCAGCCCGACATACCCCCGGAATCAGCCCCAGCATTTT
CASSPTYPRNQPQHF
>TRBV30|-|TRBJ1-6|-
TGTGCCTGGAGTTTAGGCGCAGAGAATTCACCCCTCCACTTT
CAWSLGAENSPLHF